This entry lists 3 T cell receptor beta chains sequenced from one sample in a study of beta chain features in type 1 diabetes. Whole-study results and caveats: Moderate but significant shortening of TCRB CDR3s was recorded in all four CD4+ subsets from Type 1 diabetes patients.

No antigen has been identified for these receptors. Expressed TCRB transcripts were sequenced because the entire RNA isolate underwent reverse transcription. Sequencing was performed with immunoSEQ multiplex PCR; in TCRdb, only in-frame clones are kept and a portion is missing. The sample contains 250,000 to 300,000 clones, around 22% of which appear only once. Sequenced sample: naive CD4+ T cells from blood. These receptors were taken from a woman aged 25 to 45 with type 1 diabetes.

The V and J genes are TRBV9 and TRBJ2-7, with 10 bases identical to TRBD2. Germline V gene data show CDR1 as SGDLS and CDR2 as YYNGEE. The CDR3 spans 15 residues. The ends lost 4 bases at V and 5 bases at J; junction bases unmatched: 9. CDR3 sequence: CASSPRTSGGHEQYF. CDR3 DNA sequence: TGTGCCAGCAGCCCCCGGACTAGCGGAGGCCACGAGCAGTACTTC.

This chain links TRBV27 with TRBJ1-2; tentative D call: TRBD1 (5 bases). The CDR3 is 14 amino acids. Germline V gives CDR1 MNHEY, CDR2 SMNVEV (reference sequence). Trimming removed 5 bases at V and 3 bases at J, with 13 bases between. The CDR3 sequence is CASSVYPGYYGYTF. CDR3 DNA: TGTGCCAGCAGTGTTTACCCAGGGTACTATGGCTACACCTTC.

The genes are TRBV5-6 and TRBJ2-7; 13 nucleotides match TRBD2. V lost 0 bases to trimming and J lost 6 bases; unmatched junction nucleotides: 6. CDR3 length equals 16 residues. CDR1 is SGHDT, CDR2 YYEEEE, per germline. In DNA, the CDR3 is TGTGCCAGCAGCTTGGGGACTAGCGGGAGATCGGTCGAGCAGTACTTC. Protein sequence: CASSLGTSGRSVEQYF.